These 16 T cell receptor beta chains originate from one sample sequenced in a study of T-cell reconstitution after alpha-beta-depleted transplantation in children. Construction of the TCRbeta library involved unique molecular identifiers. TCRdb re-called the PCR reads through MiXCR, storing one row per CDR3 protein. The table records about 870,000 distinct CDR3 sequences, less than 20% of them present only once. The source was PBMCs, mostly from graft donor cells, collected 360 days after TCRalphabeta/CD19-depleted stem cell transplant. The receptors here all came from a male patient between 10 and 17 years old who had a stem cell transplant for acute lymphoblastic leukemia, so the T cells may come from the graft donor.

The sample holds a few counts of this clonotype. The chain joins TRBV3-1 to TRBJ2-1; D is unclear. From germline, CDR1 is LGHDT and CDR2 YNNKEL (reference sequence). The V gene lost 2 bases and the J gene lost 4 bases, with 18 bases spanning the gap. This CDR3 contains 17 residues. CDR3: CASSQLSDLAFYNEQFF. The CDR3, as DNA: TGTGCCAGCAGCCAACTCTCGGATTTAGCCTTTTACAATGAGCAGTTCTTC.

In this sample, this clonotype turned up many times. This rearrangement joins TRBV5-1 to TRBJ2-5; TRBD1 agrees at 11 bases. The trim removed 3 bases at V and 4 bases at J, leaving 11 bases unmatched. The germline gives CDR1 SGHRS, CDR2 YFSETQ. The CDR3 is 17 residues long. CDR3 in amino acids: CASSSFNRDRGTETQYF. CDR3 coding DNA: TGCGCCAGCAGCTCCTTTAACCGGGACAGGGGGACAGAGACCCAGTACTTC.

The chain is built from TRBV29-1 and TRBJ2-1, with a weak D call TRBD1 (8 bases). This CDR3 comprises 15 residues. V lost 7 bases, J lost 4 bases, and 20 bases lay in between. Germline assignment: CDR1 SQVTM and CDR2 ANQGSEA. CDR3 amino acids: CSASGGDRFYNEQFF. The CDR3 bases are TGCAGCGCCTCAGGGGGGGACAGGTTTTACAATGAGCAGTTCTTC.

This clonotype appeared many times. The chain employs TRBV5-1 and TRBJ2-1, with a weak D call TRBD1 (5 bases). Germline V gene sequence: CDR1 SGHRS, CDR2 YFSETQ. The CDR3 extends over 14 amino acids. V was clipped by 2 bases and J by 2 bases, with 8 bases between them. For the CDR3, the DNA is TGCGCCAGCAGCTTCGGACAAGCCTACAATGAGCAGTTCTTC. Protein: CASSFGQAYNEQFF.

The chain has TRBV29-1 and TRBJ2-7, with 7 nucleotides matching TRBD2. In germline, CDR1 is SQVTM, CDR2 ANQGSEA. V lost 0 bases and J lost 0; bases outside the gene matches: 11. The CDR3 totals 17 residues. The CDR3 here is CSVEDRGSGSYSYEQYF. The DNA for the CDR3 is TGCAGCGTTGAAGATCGAGGTAGCGGGTCCTACTCCTACGAGCAGTACTTC.

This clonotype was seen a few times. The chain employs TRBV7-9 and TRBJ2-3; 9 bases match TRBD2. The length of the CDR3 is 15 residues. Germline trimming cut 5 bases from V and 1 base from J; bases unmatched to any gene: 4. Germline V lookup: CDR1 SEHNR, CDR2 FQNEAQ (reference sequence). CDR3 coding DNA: TGTGCCAGCAGCACCTGGACTAGCGGCACAGATACGCAGTATTTT. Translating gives CASSTWTSGTDTQYF.

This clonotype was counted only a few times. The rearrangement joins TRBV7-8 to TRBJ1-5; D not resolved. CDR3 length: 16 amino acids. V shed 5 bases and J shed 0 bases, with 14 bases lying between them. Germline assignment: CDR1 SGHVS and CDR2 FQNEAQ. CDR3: CASSPRRLNSNQPQHF. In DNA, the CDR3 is TGTGCCAGCAGCCCCCGACGACTAAATAGCAATCAGCCCCAGCATTTT.

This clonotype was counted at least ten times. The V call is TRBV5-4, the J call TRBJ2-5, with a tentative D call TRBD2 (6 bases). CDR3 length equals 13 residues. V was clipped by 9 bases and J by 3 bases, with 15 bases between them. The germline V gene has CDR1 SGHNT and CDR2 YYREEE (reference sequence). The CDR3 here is CATSIGTEETQYF. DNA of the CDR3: TGTGCCACCTCAATCGGGACTGAAGAGACCCAGTACTTC.

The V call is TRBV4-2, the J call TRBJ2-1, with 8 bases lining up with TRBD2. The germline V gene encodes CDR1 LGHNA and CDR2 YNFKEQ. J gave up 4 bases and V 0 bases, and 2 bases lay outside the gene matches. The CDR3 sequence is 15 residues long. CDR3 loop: CASSQERGDYNEQFF. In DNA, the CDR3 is TGTGCCAGCAGCCAAGAGCGGGGGGATTACAATGAGCAGTTCTTC.

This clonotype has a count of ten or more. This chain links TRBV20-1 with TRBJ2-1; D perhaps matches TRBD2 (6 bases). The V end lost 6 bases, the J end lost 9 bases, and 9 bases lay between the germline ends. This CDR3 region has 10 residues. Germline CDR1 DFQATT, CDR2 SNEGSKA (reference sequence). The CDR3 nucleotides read TGCAGTGCCCCGGGACTTGAGCAGTTCTTC. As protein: CSAPGLEQFF.

The CDR3 spells CASSLLSYAGAYGKISYEQYF. DNA for the CDR3: TGCGCCAGCAGCTTGTTGTCCTATGCAGGGGCTTATGGGAAGATTTCTTACGAGCAGTACTTC. V and J are TRBV5-1 and TRBJ2-7; D is possibly TRBD1 (6 bases). Germline V gene sequence: CDR1 SGHRS, CDR2 YFSETQ. The CDR3 loop spans 21 amino acids. The V end was cut by 1 base, the J end by 4 bases, with 33 bases between.

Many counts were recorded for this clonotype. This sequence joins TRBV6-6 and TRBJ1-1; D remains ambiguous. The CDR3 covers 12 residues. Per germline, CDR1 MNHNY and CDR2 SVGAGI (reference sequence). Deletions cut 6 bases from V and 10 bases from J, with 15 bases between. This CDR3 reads CASSFWEEGAFF. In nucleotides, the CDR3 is TGTGCCAGCAGCTTCTGGGAAGAAGGAGCTTTCTTT.

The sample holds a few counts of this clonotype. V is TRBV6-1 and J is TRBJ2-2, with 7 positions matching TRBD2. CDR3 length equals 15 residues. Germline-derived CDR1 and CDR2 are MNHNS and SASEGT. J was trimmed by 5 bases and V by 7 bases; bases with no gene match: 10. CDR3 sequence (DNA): TGTGCCAGCATAAGGCAGCGGGGTCAAACCGGGGAGCTGTTTTTT. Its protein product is CASIRQRGQTGELFF.

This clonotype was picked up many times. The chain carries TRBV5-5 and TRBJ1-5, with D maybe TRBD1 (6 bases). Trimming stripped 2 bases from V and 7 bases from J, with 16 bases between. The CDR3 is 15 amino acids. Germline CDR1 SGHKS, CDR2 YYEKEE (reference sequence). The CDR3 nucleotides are TGTGCCAGCAGCTTAACTACAGGGTTAAGGCAGCCCCAGCATTTT. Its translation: CASSLTTGLRQPQHF. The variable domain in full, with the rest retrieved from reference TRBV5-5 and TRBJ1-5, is DAGVTQSPTHLIKTRGQQVTLRCSPISGHKSVSWYQQVLGQGPQFIFQYYEKEERGRGNFPDRFSARQFPNYSSELNVNALLLGDSALYLCASSLTTGLRQPQHFGDGTRLSIL.

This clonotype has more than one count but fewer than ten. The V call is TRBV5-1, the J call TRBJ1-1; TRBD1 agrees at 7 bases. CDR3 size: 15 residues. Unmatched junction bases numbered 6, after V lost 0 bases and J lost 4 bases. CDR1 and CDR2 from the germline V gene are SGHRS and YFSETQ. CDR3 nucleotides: TGCGCCAGCAGCTTGGGTCGGACAGGATTCACTGAAGCTTTCTTT. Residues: CASSLGRTGFTEAFF.

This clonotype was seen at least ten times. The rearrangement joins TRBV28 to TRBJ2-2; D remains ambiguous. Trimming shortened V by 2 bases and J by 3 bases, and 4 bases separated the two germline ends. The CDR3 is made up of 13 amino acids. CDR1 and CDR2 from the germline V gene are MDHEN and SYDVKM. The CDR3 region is CASSLPYTGELFF. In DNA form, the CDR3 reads TGTGCCAGCAGTTTACCCTACACCGGGGAGCTGTTTTTT.